These T cell receptor beta chains were read from a single sample in a study of T-cell memory formation after mild COVID-19. In TCRdb, the 5' RACE reads were re-called with MiXCR into one record per CDR3 protein. The table records under 600,000 distinct CDR3 sequences, about 20% of them present only once. Sequencing used PBMCs or a T cell subset sorted from them (not recorded which). The receptors were gathered from an adult woman who had mild COVID-19 (a few samples of this study predate the infection). Cell type and time point are not known. Both conserved end residues are part of each CDR3. D genes are given only for firm matches. Size values are once, few and many counts, or a class for expanded clones, and some rows have none.

V,D,size,J,CDR3,DNA
TRBV7-6,.,few,TRBJ2-1,CASSLEAGDSYNEQFF,TGTGCCAGCAGCTTAGAGGCCGGGGACTCCTACAATGAGCAGTTCTTC
TRBV15,.,.,TRBJ1-1,CATSRGVVNTEAFF,TGTGCCACCAGCAGAGGGGTGGTGAACACTGAAGCTTTCTTT
TRBV30,.,.,TRBJ2-5,CAWNVVAVETQYF,TGTGCCTGGAACGTAGTTGCAGTAGAGACCCAGTACTTC
TRBV7-9,.,.,TRBJ1-5,CASLSGDGNQPQHF,TGTGCCAGTCTTTCAGGGGATGGCAATCAGCCCCAGCATTTT
TRBV6-5,.,.,TRBJ2-5,CASSYKWAQETQYF,TGTGCCAGCAGTTATAAGTGGGCACAAGAGACCCAGTACTTC
TRBV24-1,.,.,TRBJ2-1,CATSVGDPTYNEQFF,TGTGCCACCAGTGTCGGGGACCCAACCTACAATGAGCAGTTCTTC
TRBV9,.,.,TRBJ1-6,CASSPGTVNSPLHF,TGTGCCAGCTCCCCCGGGACGGTTAATTCACCCCTCCACTTT
TRBV4-1,.,.,TRBJ1-5,CASSQDWGKSQHF,TGCGCCAGCAGCCAAGATTGGGGTAAGTCCCAGCATTTT
TRBV10-2,.,many,TRBJ1-1,CASSVLSNTEAFF,TGCGCCAGCAGCGTCCTGTCGAACACTGAAGCTTTCTTT
TRBV5-8,TRBD1,.,TRBJ2-7,CASSLGQTGAYEQYF,TGTGCCAGCAGCTTGGGTCAGACAGGGGCCTACGAGCAGTACTTC
TRBV5-6,TRBD1,.,TRBJ1-5,CASSPGAGQGGQPQHF,TGTGCCAGCAGCCCTGGAGCGGGACAGGGGGGTCAGCCCCAGCATTTT
TRBV20-1,TRBD1,.,TRBJ2-7,CSASTGGHEQYF,TGCAGTGCTAGTACAGGGGGTCACGAGCAGTACTTC
TRBV24-1,TRBD2,.,TRBJ2-3,CATSDSGSTSGGLTDTQYF,TGTGCCACCAGTGATTCCGGATCGACTAGCGGGGGGTTGACAGATACGCAGTATTTT
TRBV5-1,TRBD2,few,TRBJ2-5,CASSLGYQRGVSETQYF,TGCGCCAGCAGCTTGGGCTACCAGCGGGGGGTCAGTGAGACCCAGTACTTC
TRBV20-1,.,.,TRBJ2-7,CSARRDPASYEQYF,TGCAGTGCACGCCGGGACCCAGCCTCCTACGAGCAGTACTTC
TRBV7-6,TRBD2,few,TRBJ2-1,CASSLDTSGVYNEQFF,TGTGCCAGCAGCTTAGACACTAGCGGGGTTTACAATGAGCAGTTCTTC
TRBV7-6,TRBD1,.,TRBJ2-7,CASSLDRGDYEQYF,TGTGCCAGCAGCTTAGACAGGGGGGACTACGAGCAGTACTTC
TRBV5-1,.,few,TRBJ2-2,CASSLVGMDDTGELFF,TGCGCCAGCAGCTTGGTGGGTATGGACGACACCGGGGAGCTGTTTTTT
TRBV7-2,TRBD1,few,TRBJ2-7,CASSPDRINEQYF,TGTGCCAGCAGCCCGGACAGGATCAACGAGCAGTACTTC
TRBV5-5,TRBD2,few,TRBJ2-1,CASSLASGSIRNEQFF,TGTGCCAGCAGCTTAGCCAGCGGGAGTATCAGGAATGAGCAGTTCTTC
TRBV7-2,TRBD1,.,TRBJ2-7,CASSLVGSGTGPYEQYF,TGTGCCAGCAGCTTAGTAGGATCAGGGACAGGGCCATACGAGCAGTACTTC
TRBV7-6,.,few,TRBJ2-7,CASSRPCEQYF,TGTGCCAGCAGCCGTCCGTGCGAGCAGTACTTC
TRBV19,.,.,TRBJ2-1,CASSWGPVINEQFF,TGTGCCAGTAGTTGGGGTCCGGTAATCAATGAGCAGTTCTTC
TRBV2,.,few,TRBJ2-5,CASRLTGETQYF,TGTGCCAGCAGGCTTACAGGGGAGACCCAGTACTTC
TRBV27,.,few,TRBJ1-1,CASSPGPLNTEAFF,TGTGCCAGCAGTCCGGGACCCCTGAACACTGAAGCTTTCTTT
TRBV7-2,TRBD1,many,TRBJ1-4,CASSLVGGGMNEKLFF,TGTGCCAGCAGCTTAGTTGGAGGGGGCATGAATGAAAAACTGTTTTTT
TRBV7-3,.,.,TRBJ2-1,CASSLLTGLYNEQFF,TGTGCCAGCAGCTTACTCACAGGGCTCTACAATGAGCAGTTCTTC
TRBV7-3,.,few,TRBJ2-5,CASSLSRGYQETQYF,TGTGCCAGCAGCTTAAGTAGGGGATACCAAGAGACCCAGTACTTC
TRBV9,.,many,TRBJ1-1,CASSKTDSEAFF,TGTGCCAGCAGCAAAACAGACAGCGAAGCTTTCTTT